The T cell receptor beta chain described here comes from a study of cytomegalovirus exposure and HLA in healthy donors. Study-level background: Early released data had tens of millions of unique TCRs, all coming from HLA-typed donors. Roughly 80% of 300 to 450 genotyped donors fell in the Caucasian-associated ancestry cluster. Findings and caveats of the study: In an earlier analysis, about 87% or about 30%: the productive usage of most TCR beta V segments.

On this clone itself: Its antigen is not identified.

This CDR3 comprises 15 residues. Germline assignment: CDR1 ENHRY and CDR2 SYGVKD. Trimming cost V 6 bases and J 4 bases; bases outside gene matches: 9. PCR amplification relied on 60 Vbeta primers (plus 13 Jbeta primers). Here immunoSEQ multiplex PCR was the method, and the copy in TCRdb shows in-frame clones only, minus some. The data contain about 180,000 clones, over 65% of them singletons. The rearrangement joins TRBV10-3 to TRBJ1-5, with 7 bases aligning to TRBD1. This clonotype was sampled from a man between 18 and 35 years old in good health and CMV-seronegative. The sample taken for sequencing was PBMCs. In nucleotides, the CDR3 is TGTGCCATCAGCGACACAGGGGTAGGAAATCAGCCCCAGCATTTT. The encoded protein is CAISDTGVGNQPQHF.